This is a list of T cell receptor beta chains from one sample in a study of blood T cell repertoires in COVID-19. TCRdb's copy holds only in-frame clones and misses some; the assay was immunoSEQ multiplex PCR. The sample includes about 170,000 clones, approximately 80% of them seen just once. Sequencing was carried out using peripheral blood. The source is a woman aged 80 or older with acute or convalescent COVID-19. The CDR3 runs from the conserved cysteine through the conserved F or W. Each record gives: CDR3 protein, CDR3 DNA, V gene, clone size, J gene, D gene. A D gene is named only where the DNA matches it firmly. Clone sizes are given selectively: once, few, many, or a class where the clone is expanded.

CDR3 protein: CASGGGDAKNIQYF
CDR3 DNA: TGTGCCAGCGGGGGGGGCGACGCCAAAAACATTCAGTACTTC
V gene: TRBV11-2
clone size: .
J gene: TRBJ2-4
D gene: .

CDR3 protein: CASSFASGRYEQYF
CDR3 DNA: TGTGCCAGCAGTTTTGCTAGCGGGAGATACGAGCAGTACTTC
V gene: TRBV27
clone size: .
J gene: TRBJ2-7
D gene: TRBD2

CDR3 protein: CSVYNPGTAIEQFF
CDR3 DNA: TGCAGCGTTTATAACCCCGGGACAGCGATTGAGCAGTTCTTC
V gene: TRBV29-1
clone size: .
J gene: TRBJ2-1
D gene: TRBD1

CDR3 protein: CASSPFRGSYNSPLHF
CDR3 DNA: TGTGCCAGCAGCCCCTTCCGGGGCTCCTATAATTCACCCCTCCACTTT
V gene: TRBV5-5
clone size: .
J gene: TRBJ1-6
D gene: .

CDR3 protein: CSVASGRVYNEQFF
CDR3 DNA: TGCAGCGTTGCTAGCGGGAGGGTCTACAATGAGCAGTTCTTC
V gene: TRBV29-1
clone size: once
J gene: TRBJ2-1
D gene: TRBD2

CDR3 protein: CATSPGQGRDEQYF
CDR3 DNA: TGTGCCACCAGCCCCGGACAGGGAAGGGACGAGCAGTACTTC
V gene: TRBV15
clone size: .
J gene: TRBJ2-7
D gene: TRBD1

CDR3 protein: CASSEGLADITDTQYF
CDR3 DNA: TGCGCCAGCAGCGAGGGACTAGCGGATATAACAGATACGCAGTATTTT
V gene: TRBV5-1
clone size: few
J gene: TRBJ2-3
D gene: TRBD2

CDR3 protein: CATSYPGGGTEAFF
CDR3 DNA: TGTGCCACCAGCTACCCGGGAGGGGGCACTGAAGCTTTCTTT
V gene: TRBV15
clone size: .
J gene: TRBJ1-1
D gene: .

CDR3 protein: CASSQEKDRGLYSNQPQHF
CDR3 DNA: TGTGCCAGCAGCCAAGAAAAAGACAGGGGGCTATATAGCAATCAGCCCCAGCATTTT
V gene: TRBV14
clone size: once
J gene: TRBJ1-5
D gene: TRBD1

CDR3 protein: CASSIGATHNEKLFF
CDR3 DNA: TGTGCCAGCAGTATCGGAGCAACCCATAATGAAAAACTGTTTTTT
V gene: TRBV6-2/TRBV6-3
clone size: .
J gene: TRBJ1-4
D gene: .

CDR3 protein: CASSSAGQGKGTDTQYF
CDR3 DNA: TGTGCCAGCAGCTCCGCCGGACAGGGGAAAGGGACAGATACGCAGTATTTT
V gene: TRBV7-2
clone size: .
J gene: TRBJ2-3
D gene: TRBD1

CDR3 protein: CASSLSYGYTEAFF
CDR3 DNA: TGTGCCAGCAGTTTATCGTACGGTTACACTGAAGCTTTCTTT
V gene: TRBV27
clone size: .
J gene: TRBJ1-1
D gene: .

CDR3 protein: CASSFSVSLGNEQFF
CDR3 DNA: TGTGCCAGCAGCTTTAGCGTTTCACTAGGCAATGAGCAGTTCTTC
V gene: TRBV7-2
clone size: .
J gene: TRBJ2-1
D gene: .

CDR3 protein: CASSLTPSYEQYF
CDR3 DNA: TGTGCCAGCAGTTTAACACCTTCCTACGAGCAGTACTTC
V gene: TRBV27
clone size: .
J gene: TRBJ2-7
D gene: .

CDR3 protein: CASSLDGRRDQPQHF
CDR3 DNA: TGTGCCAGCAGCTTGGACGGGAGGCGCGATCAGCCCCAGCATTTT
V gene: TRBV5-8
clone size: .
J gene: TRBJ1-5
D gene: .

CDR3 protein: CASSEGTTDEKLFF
CDR3 DNA: TGCGCCAGCAGTGAGGGAACTACGGATGAAAAACTGTTTTTT
V gene: TRBV5-1
clone size: .
J gene: TRBJ1-4
D gene: .

CDR3 protein: CASSEWREREETQYF
CDR3 DNA: TGTGCCAGCAGTGAATGGCGGGAGAGGGAAGAGACCCAGTACTTC
V gene: TRBV25-1
clone size: .
J gene: TRBJ2-5
D gene: TRBD2

CDR3 protein: CASSRGQGASEAFF
CDR3 DNA: TGTGCCAGTAGCCGGGGACAGGGGGCCTCTGAAGCTTTCTTT
V gene: TRBV19
clone size: .
J gene: TRBJ1-1
D gene: TRBD1

CDR3 protein: CASSPGGDNNEQFF
CDR3 DNA: TGTGCCAGCAGCCCGGGGGGGGACAACAATGAGCAGTTCTTC
V gene: TRBV14
clone size: .
J gene: TRBJ2-1
D gene: TRBD2

CDR3 protein: CASSTRTASNYGYTF
CDR3 DNA: TGTGCCAGCAGCACTCGGACAGCCTCTAACTATGGCTACACCTTC
V gene: TRBV9
clone size: .
J gene: TRBJ1-2
D gene: .

CDR3 protein: CASSVERASYEQYF
CDR3 DNA: TGTGCCAGCAGTGTCGAGCGGGCATCCTACGAGCAGTACTTC
V gene: TRBV2
clone size: .
J gene: TRBJ2-7
D gene: .

CDR3 protein: CASSPRASGSRNEQFF
CDR3 DNA: TGTGCCAGCAGCCCGAGGGCTAGCGGGAGTAGAAATGAGCAGTTCTTC
V gene: TRBV5-4
clone size: .
J gene: TRBJ2-1
D gene: TRBD2

CDR3 protein: CASSRPRGEQYF
CDR3 DNA: TGTGCCAGCAGCCGCCCCCGGGGCGAGCAGTACTTC
V gene: TRBV7-2
clone size: once
J gene: TRBJ2-7
D gene: .

CDR3 protein: CASSLQGSEAFF
CDR3 DNA: TGTGCCAGCAGCCTACAGGGGTCGGAAGCTTTCTTT
V gene: TRBV3-1/TRBV3-2
clone size: .
J gene: TRBJ1-1
D gene: TRBD1